This T cell receptor beta chain emerged from a study of T cell responses to AZD1222 COVID-19 vaccine. General study points: Possibly, clonal diversity was underestimated; donors were largely white British and included more females. Reportedly, close to half of spike-specific TCRs are directed against unmutated variant regions. Samples come after the peak T cell response, not at day 14.

Per germline, CDR1 SQVTM and CDR2 ANQGSEA. The V end lost 7 bases, the J end lost 5 bases, and 18 bases lay between the germline ends. This CDR3 comprises 14 residues. Profiling relied on immunoSEQ multiplex PCR, and the TCRdb table lists in-frame clones only, not all of them. The sample comprises about 70,000 clones, roughly 90% of which are singletons, and roughly 5% rests with the top ten. In the case of this clone: Antigen unknown.

This specimen was peripheral blood, taken on day 0 of MenACWY control vaccination. The gene calls are TRBV29-1 and TRBJ2-1; D gene uncertain. This clonotype was sampled from an adult in good health. CDR3 nucleotide sequence: TGCAGCGGCAGCCGGCAGGTAGTCGACAATGAGCAGTTCTTC. Amino acids: CSGSRQVVDNEQFF.